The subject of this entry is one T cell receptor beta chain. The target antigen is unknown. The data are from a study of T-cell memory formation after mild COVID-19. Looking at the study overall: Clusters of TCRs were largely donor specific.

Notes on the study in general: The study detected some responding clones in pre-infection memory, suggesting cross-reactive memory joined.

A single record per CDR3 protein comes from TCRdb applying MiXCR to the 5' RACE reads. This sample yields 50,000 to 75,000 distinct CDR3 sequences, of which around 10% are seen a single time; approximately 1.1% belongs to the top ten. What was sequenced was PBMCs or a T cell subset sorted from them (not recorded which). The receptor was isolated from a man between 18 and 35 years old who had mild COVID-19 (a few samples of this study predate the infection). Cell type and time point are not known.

The CDR3 region is CSARSREIRILGSYNEQFF. The DNA for the CDR3 is TGCAGTGCTAGATCTAGGGAAATCCGAATTTTAGGCTCCTACAATGAGCAGTTCTTC. The V and J genes are TRBV20-1 and TRBJ2-1; D is undetermined. Germline loops: CDR1 DFQATT, CDR2 SNEGSKA (reference sequence). Between the trimmed V and J ends, which lost 2 bases and 0 bases, there was a span of 23 bases. The CDR3 runs to 19 residues.